Detailed here is one TCR beta chain. Seattle patients were enrolled during active infection and followed longitudinally. This record belongs to a study of blood T cell repertoires in COVID-19. Across the study: Researchers got acute and convalescent COVID-19 samples from the United States, Italy and Spain. T cells, B-cell-depleted T cells, or PBMCs supplied cDNA or gDNA.

V shed 4 bases and J 7 bases; nucleotides not matched to a gene: 9. This CDR3 contains 14 residues. CDR1 is SNHLY and CDR2 is FYNNEI in the germline V gene. Per the study methods: Estimated nucleated cell counts came from reference gene primer amplification. Libraries were prepared by immunoSEQ multiplex PCR; TCRdb keeps only in-frame clonotypes and omits some of them. V, J and clone size reflect that table, while D and trimming were determined from the DNA. The sample lists roughly 200,000 clones; 84% were seen once. Sequencing used peripheral blood. This clonotype originated in a woman of 80 years or more with COVID-19, enrolled during active disease. The chain employs TRBV2 and TRBJ1-2; 7 nucleotides match TRBD1. The CDR3 loop reads CASSGVEGASGYTF. CDR3 nucleotide sequence: TGTGCCAGCAGTGGGGTGGAGGGGGCTTCTGGCTACACCTTC.